A selection of T cell receptor beta chains follows, all from one sample in a study of T cells in Graves' hyperthyroidism and ophthalmopathy. TCRdb re-analysed the multiplex PCR reads in MiXCR, keeping a single row per CDR3 protein. The table has 350,000 to 500,000 distinct CDR3 sequences, about an eighth seen once; the top ten hold approximately 5.8%. The source material was blood. These receptors were collected from a woman aged 18-29 years with Graves' hyperthyroidism. CDR3s include the opening cysteine and the closing phenylalanine or tryptophan. Fields, in order: clone size, J gene, D gene, V gene, CDR3 protein, CDR3 DNA. The D gene is left open where the match is weak. Clone size is not always given. Where it is, it says once, few, many or a class for expanded clones.

clone_size: few
j_call: TRBJ2-7
d_call: -
v_call: TRBV9
cdr3_aa: CASSVEGMGAYEQYF
cdr3_nt: TGTGCCAGCAGCGTAGAGGGGATGGGAGCCTACGAGCAGTACTTC

clone_size: many
j_call: TRBJ1-1
d_call: -
v_call: TRBV12-3/TRBV12-4
cdr3_aa: CASSFVRGTEAFF
cdr3_nt: TGTGCCAGCAGTTTTGTTCGTGGGACTGAAGCTTTCTTT

clone_size: -
j_call: TRBJ1-1
d_call: TRBD1
v_call: TRBV15
cdr3_aa: CATSRAEGTVEAFF
cdr3_nt: TGTGCCACCAGCAGAGCTGAGGGGACAGTTGAAGCTTTCTTT

clone_size: -
j_call: TRBJ2-3
d_call: -
v_call: TRBV14
cdr3_aa: CASSPIGWDTRGADTQYF
cdr3_nt: TGTGCCAGCAGCCCAATTGGGTGGGACACACGTGGGGCAGATACGCAGTATTTT

clone_size: -
j_call: TRBJ1-1
d_call: TRBD1
v_call: TRBV7-8
cdr3_aa: CASSLPLNIGTGEGAFF
cdr3_nt: TGTGCCAGCAGCTTACCCCTAAATATCGGGACAGGGGAAGGAGCTTTCTTT

clone_size: once
j_call: TRBJ2-1
d_call: TRBD2
v_call: TRBV20-1
cdr3_aa: CSAPPPRIQRERFNEQFF
cdr3_nt: TGCAGTGCCCCCCCTCCGCGGATCCAGCGGGAGAGGTTCAATGAGCAGTTCTTC

clone_size: few
j_call: TRBJ2-3
d_call: TRBD2
v_call: TRBV7-9
cdr3_aa: CASSSLAGETTDTQYF
cdr3_nt: TGTGCCAGCAGTTCCCTAGCGGGAGAGACCACAGATACGCAGTATTTT

clone_size: many
j_call: TRBJ1-2
d_call: TRBD1
v_call: TRBV7-9
cdr3_aa: CASSLAGQAGYTF
cdr3_nt: TGTGCCAGCAGCTTAGCGGGACAGGCTGGCTACACCTTC

clone_size: many
j_call: TRBJ2-5
d_call: TRBD1
v_call: TRBV7-9
cdr3_aa: CASTSTGKGETQYF
cdr3_nt: TGTGCCAGCACCTCGACAGGGAAAGGGGAGACCCAGTACTTC

clone_size: -
j_call: TRBJ2-3
d_call: TRBD2
v_call: TRBV28
cdr3_aa: CASSPGRAATDTQYF
cdr3_nt: TGTGCCAGCAGCCCAGGGAGGGCGGCCACAGATACGCAGTATTTT

clone_size: few
j_call: TRBJ1-1
d_call: TRBD1
v_call: TRBV4-3
cdr3_aa: CASSQDLNLDRGYMNTEAFF
cdr3_nt: TGCGCCAGCAGCCAAGATCTCAACCTTGACAGGGGCTATATGAACACTGAAGCTTTCTTT

clone_size: -
j_call: TRBJ2-2
d_call: TRBD1
v_call: TRBV9
cdr3_aa: CASSVFGTEHGELFF
cdr3_nt: TGTGCCAGCAGCGTATTTGGGACAGAGCACGGGGAGCTGTTTTTT

clone_size: -
j_call: TRBJ2-1
d_call: -
v_call: TRBV7-2
cdr3_aa: CASSKTASGDNEQFF
cdr3_nt: TGTGCCAGCAGTAAGACAGCAAGTGGAGACAATGAGCAGTTCTTC

clone_size: many
j_call: TRBJ2-1
d_call: -
v_call: TRBV20-1
cdr3_aa: CSARDLSYEQFF
cdr3_nt: TGCAGTGCTAGAGACCTAAGCTATGAGCAGTTCTTC

clone_size: few
j_call: TRBJ2-2
d_call: TRBD1
v_call: TRBV20-1
cdr3_aa: CSARDEVAGGMSSNTGELFF
cdr3_nt: TGCAGTGCTAGAGATGAGGTGGCAGGGGGCATGAGTTCGAACACCGGGGAGCTGTTTTTT

clone_size: many
j_call: TRBJ2-1
d_call: -
v_call: TRBV6-1
cdr3_aa: CASSELVLYEQFF
cdr3_nt: TGTGCCAGCAGTGAGTTAGTGCTGTATGAGCAGTTCTTC

clone_size: -
j_call: TRBJ1-2
d_call: -
v_call: TRBV9
cdr3_aa: CASTSRRTRCYGYTF
cdr3_nt: TGTGCCAGCACCTCTCGACGAACTAGGTGCTATGGCTACACCTTC

clone_size: many
j_call: TRBJ2-2
d_call: -
v_call: TRBV28
cdr3_aa: CASSLTGTYTGELFF
cdr3_nt: TGTGCCAGCAGTTTAACCGGGACCTACACCGGGGAGCTGTTTTTT

clone_size: few
j_call: TRBJ2-1
d_call: TRBD2
v_call: TRBV4-1
cdr3_aa: CASSQGRERYNEQFF
cdr3_nt: TGCGCCAGCAGCCAAGGGCGGGAGCGTTACAATGAGCAGTTCTTC

clone_size: -
j_call: TRBJ2-1
d_call: -
v_call: TRBV10-3
cdr3_aa: CAISESISNEQFF
cdr3_nt: TGTGCCATCAGTGAGTCGATTAGCAATGAGCAGTTCTTC

clone_size: -
j_call: TRBJ1-1
d_call: -
v_call: TRBV30
cdr3_aa: CAWSSPDRNTEAFF
cdr3_nt: TGTGCCTGGAGTTCACCTGACAGGAACACTGAAGCTTTCTTT

clone_size: -
j_call: TRBJ2-1
d_call: TRBD1
v_call: TRBV4-3
cdr3_aa: CASSQAAASRGNEQFF
cdr3_nt: TGCGCCAGCAGCCAAGCGGCGGCTAGCAGGGGGAATGAGCAGTTCTTC

clone_size: many
j_call: TRBJ2-5
d_call: TRBD1
v_call: TRBV7-9
cdr3_aa: CASSFGQGAETQYF
cdr3_nt: TGTGCCAGCAGCTTCGGCCAGGGGGCAGAGACCCAGTACTTC

clone_size: few
j_call: TRBJ1-2
d_call: TRBD1
v_call: TRBV10-1
cdr3_aa: CASRVGGNYGYTF
cdr3_nt: TGCGCCAGCAGGGTAGGGGGCAACTATGGCTACACCTTC

clone_size: many
j_call: TRBJ2-7
d_call: -
v_call: TRBV5-1
cdr3_aa: CASRAGSGYEQYF
cdr3_nt: TGCGCCAGCCGGGCGGGATCGGGCTACGAGCAGTACTTC

clone_size: many
j_call: TRBJ2-3
d_call: -
v_call: TRBV12-5
cdr3_aa: CASGLGATSTDTQYF
cdr3_nt: TGTGCTAGTGGTTTGGGAGCGACTAGCACAGATACGCAGTATTTT

clone_size: many
j_call: TRBJ2-1
d_call: TRBD2
v_call: TRBV7-6
cdr3_aa: CASSRGGGLNEQFF
cdr3_nt: TGTGCCAGCAGTCGCGGGGGGGGACTCAATGAGCAGTTCTTC

clone_size: -
j_call: TRBJ2-1
d_call: TRBD1
v_call: TRBV29-1
cdr3_aa: CSVPGQGYNEQFF
cdr3_nt: TGCAGCGTCCCCGGACAGGGATACAATGAGCAGTTCTTC

clone_size: many
j_call: TRBJ1-6
d_call: -
v_call: TRBV28
cdr3_aa: CASTWSGAYSPLHF
cdr3_nt: TGTGCCAGCACCTGGAGCGGGGCTTACTCACCCCTCCACTTT

clone_size: many
j_call: TRBJ1-2
d_call: TRBD1
v_call: TRBV6-5
cdr3_aa: CASSYSRQGADGYTF
cdr3_nt: TGTGCCAGCAGTTACTCGAGACAGGGGGCGGATGGCTACACCTTC

clone_size: -
j_call: TRBJ2-7
d_call: TRBD2
v_call: TRBV24-1
cdr3_aa: CATSDRLAGDNEQYF
cdr3_nt: TGTGCCACCAGTGATCGACTAGCGGGAGACAATGAGCAGTACTTC